A single T cell receptor beta chain is shown here with its context. The antigen remains unidentified. V was shortened by 5 bases and J by 8 bases, with 16 bases between the two germline ends. The germline CDR1 and CDR2 sequences are ENHRY and SYGVKD. The CDR3 has 14 amino acids. This sample stems from a study of cytomegalovirus exposure and HLA in healthy donors. Study-level findings and limits: Excluded were some V segments that proved indistinguishable, including TRBV6-2 and TRBV6-3. The study put some 150 TCR beta chains on its list as cytomegalovirus-associated. Analysis was carried out at a later point, and it linked a missense DCLRE1C variant to TCR beta V- and J-gene trimming. Analysis performed later found under 20,000 TCR beta sequences associated with HLA alleles at 0.05 false discovery rate.

A multiplex PCR was run with 60 Vbeta primers and 13 Jbeta primers. Sequencing used immunoSEQ multiplex PCR; TCRdb keeps in-frame clones, though not all of them. The sample shows around 120,000 clones, roughly 69% of them seen only once. The TCR sequence derives from a man aged 50 or older in good health and CMV-seropositive. The J gene is TRBJ1-5, the V gene TRBV10-3; possible D gene TRBD1, 6 bases. Sequencing was carried out using PBMCs. The CDR3 region is CAISTGTLLEPQHF. As DNA, the CDR3 is TGTGCCATCAGTACAGGGACATTGTTGGAGCCCCAGCATTTT.